Shown below are 31 T cell receptor beta chains from a single sample sequenced in a study of CD8 T cells in ankylosing spondylitis. Findings of the study overall: A TCR beta motif of several highly homologous variants seemed to mark ankylosing spondylitis blood.

Antigens of these TCRs are unknown. TCRdb re-called the 5' RACE reads with MiXCR, one entry per CDR3 protein. The table includes roughly 670,000 distinct CDR3 sequences, 15% to 20% detected once. Sequencing was performed on blood, either unsorted or a sorted T cell fraction (not recorded which). These receptors were taken from a male donor with ankylosing spondylitis.

This clonotype was observed a few times. This sequence joins TRBV5-6 and TRBJ2-1, with 10 bases that match TRBD2. The CDR3 extends over 15 amino acids. Germline V gene data show CDR1 as SGHDT and CDR2 as YYEEEE. Germline trimming cut 7 bases from V and 4 bases from J; bases unmatched to any gene: 8. The CDR3 DNA reads as TGTGCCAGCGTAAGTCTAGCGGGAGCTTACAATGAGCAGTTCTTC. It codes for CASVSLAGAYNEQFF.

Only a few counts were recorded for this clonotype. The J gene is TRBJ2-1, the V gene TRBV28, with D possibly TRBD2 on 5 matching bases. This CDR3 contains 14 residues. V gave up 5 bases and J gave up 5 bases, with 13 bases separating them. Germline V CDR1 and CDR2: MDHEN, SYDVKM. This CDR3 reads CASSLTRPNNEQFF. CDR3 DNA: TGTGCCAGCAGTCTCACTAGACCAAACAATGAGCAGTTCTTC.

This clonotype was found many times. The genes are TRBV5-6 and TRBJ1-5; no clear D. Germline CDR1 and CDR2: SGHDT and YYEEEE. The CDR3 length is 14 residues. V was pared by 5 bases and J by 0 bases, with 9 bases between. The CDR3 loop reads CASSLTGSNQPQHF. The CDR3, as DNA: TGTGCCAGCAGTCTGACCGGTAGCAATCAGCCCCAGCATTTT.

This chain links TRBV9 with TRBJ2-5, with 12 bases fitting TRBD2. The V and J ends lost 4 bases and 1 base, in that order; junction bases with no gene match: 5. The CDR3 extends over 16 amino acids. From germline, CDR1 is SGDLS and CDR2 YYNGEE. The CDR3 reads CASSRPSGGGQETQYF. The CDR3 nucleotides are TGTGCCAGCAGCAGACCTAGCGGGGGGGGCCAAGAGACCCAGTACTTC.

The chain employs TRBV29-1 and TRBJ2-7, with a tentative D call TRBD2 (6 bases). V lost 0 bases, J lost 3 bases, and 12 bases lay in between. CDR1 is SQVTM, CDR2 ANQGSEA, per germline. This CDR3 contains 14 residues. This CDR3 reads CSVEETQEGYEQYF. The CDR3 coding sequence is TGCAGCGTTGAAGAAACACAGGAGGGCTACGAGCAGTACTTC.

This clonotype turned up a few times. The CDR3 is CSAPQGANYGYTF. Written as DNA, the CDR3 is TGCAGTGCTCCACAGGGGGCTAACTATGGCTACACCTTC. This chain links TRBV20-1 with TRBJ1-2; 8 bases map to TRBD1. The CDR3 is 13 residues long. Germline-derived CDR1 and CDR2 are DFQATT and SNEGSKA (reference sequence). J was trimmed by 0 bases and V by 5 bases; bases with no gene match: 2.

The V and J genes are TRBV20-1 and TRBJ2-2, with TRBD2 matching over 10 bases. The CDR3 is 15 residues long. Germline V lookup: CDR1 DFQATT, CDR2 SNEGSKA (reference sequence). V shed 4 bases and J 9 bases; nucleotides not matched to a gene: 11. The CDR3 DNA reads as TGCAGTGCTAACGAGGGAGCGGGAGGGCCTAGGGAGCTGTTTTTT. Translating it yields CSANEGAGGPRELFF.

The chain's CDR3 is CASSLVVGQDNEQFF. CDR3 nucleotides: TGCGCCAGCAGCTTGGTCGTGGGACAAGACAATGAGCAGTTCTTC. This chain uses TRBV5-1 with TRBJ2-1; tentative D call: TRBD1 (6 bases). V shed 0 bases and J shed 5 bases, with 12 bases lying between them. Per germline, CDR1 SGHRS and CDR2 YFSETQ. The CDR3 loop spans 15 amino acids.

Remarks on this clonotype: Its ends do not fully match the called genes, so a read error is possible. The V call is TRBV5-4, the J call TRBJ2-7; the D is unclear. CDR1 SGHNT and CDR2 YYREEE come from the germline V gene (reference sequence). The CDR3 consists of 10 residues. CDR3 sequence: CASSFRWLFF. The DNA of the CDR3 is TGTGCCAGCAGCTTTAGATGGCTCTTCTTC.

The chain uses TRBV7-9 and TRBJ2-1; possible D gene TRBD1, 5 bases. CDR3 length equals 14 residues. Germline-derived CDR1 and CDR2 are SEHNR and FQNEAQ (reference sequence). Trimming took 5 bases from V and 5 from J, leaving 13 bases between them. CDR3: CASSRTGVHNEQFF. The DNA of the CDR3 is TGTGCCAGCAGCCGAACAGGTGTTCACAATGAGCAGTTCTTC.

This clonotype was counted many times. The chain carries TRBV10-3 and TRBJ2-7; 11 bases match TRBD2. The CDR3 totals 13 residues. The V and J ends lost 4 bases and 6 bases, in that order; junction bases with no gene match: 2. Germline loops: CDR1 ENHRY, CDR2 SYGVKD. The DNA for the CDR3 is TGTGCCATCAGTGGGCTAGCGGGGGGCGAGCAGTACTTC. It is translated as CAISGLAGGEQYF.

The J gene is TRBJ2-2, the V gene TRBV29-1; 7 nucleotides match TRBD1. J gave up 5 bases and V 0 bases, and 9 bases lay outside the gene matches. This CDR3 is built from 16 residues. Germline lookup yields CDR1 SQVTM and CDR2 ANQGSEA. The CDR3, as DNA: TGCAGCGTTGAAGATTGGAAGGGACAGAATACCGGGGAGCTGTTTTTT. Translating it yields CSVEDWKGQNTGELFF.

The chain couples TRBV4-1 to TRBJ2-3; D might be TRBD1 (6 bases). This CDR3 spans 13 amino acids. Trimming cost V 6 bases and J 5 bases, with 12 bases left between them. Looked up from germline, CDR1 is MGHRA and CDR2 is YSYEKL. CDR3 loop: CASRNRVEDTQYF. CDR3 in DNA: TGCGCCAGCAGAAACAGGGTTGAAGATACGCAGTATTTT.

This clonotype was seen a handful of times. The genes are TRBV6-5 and TRBJ2-5, with 10 bases matching TRBD2. Losses at the gene ends were 2 bases for V and 3 bases for J; bases not matched to a gene: 6. In germline, CDR1 is MNHEY, CDR2 SVGAGI. The CDR3 loop spans 16 amino acids. DNA of the CDR3: TGTGCCAGCAGTTACCGCCGGACTAGCGGAGAAGAGACCCAGTACTTC. This encodes CASSYRRTSGEETQYF.

This clonotype has only a few counts. The chain carries TRBV24-1 and TRBJ2-3; 7 nucleotides align to TRBD1. Germline values: CDR1 KGHDR, CDR2 SFDVKD. CDR3 length equals 15 residues. After removal of 4 bases from V and 4 bases from J, the junction contained 7 bases not matched to a gene. The chain's CDR3 is CATSDYRGPADTQYF. The CDR3 DNA sequence: TGTGCCACCAGTGACTACAGGGGACCGGCAGATACGCAGTATTTT.

This clonotype was found a few times. The chain is built from TRBV5-1 and TRBJ2-5; D is perhaps TRBD2 (6 bases). Per the germline V gene, CDR1 is SGHRS and CDR2 is YFSETQ. CDR3 size: 13 residues. Deletions cut 9 bases from V and 1 base from J, with 13 bases between. CDR3 protein: CATGGSSQETQYF. The CDR3 DNA is TGCGCCACCGGGGGTTCCTCCCAAGAGACCCAGTACTTC.

This clonotype came up a few times. The J gene is TRBJ1-1, the V gene TRBV6-4; D unresolved. V gave up 10 bases and J gave up 11 bases, with 20 bases separating them. The CDR3 has 12 amino acids. The germline CDR1 and CDR2 sequences are MRHNA and SNTAGT. In DNA, the CDR3 is TGTGCCACGGCGGCGGACCAAAAGGGTGCTTTCTTT. Translating it yields CATAADQKGAFF.

CDR3 in amino acids: CASRREDRASNQPQHF. CDR3 nucleotide sequence: TGCGCCAGCAGAAGAGAGGACAGGGCTAGCAATCAGCCCCAGCATTTT. The chain is built from TRBV4-1 and TRBJ1-5; 8 bases line up with TRBD1. Germline CDR1 MGHRA, CDR2 YSYEKL. Trimming removed 6 bases from V and 0 bases from J; junction bases left unmatched: 7. The CDR3 has 16 residues.

There are a few counts of this clonotype. V gene TRBV4-1 combines with J gene TRBJ2-5; D gene uncertain. The CDR3 runs to 17 residues. Germline-derived CDR1 and CDR2 are MGHRA and YSYEKL. Trimming took 0 bases from V and 4 from J, leaving 18 bases between them. The CDR3 is CASSQEVPHQVGETQYF. CDR3 DNA sequence: TGCGCCAGCAGCCAAGAAGTTCCCCACCAAGTGGGAGAGACCCAGTACTTC.

The chain recombines TRBV5-1 with TRBJ1-6; 10 bases line up with TRBD1. The ends lost 4 bases at V and 8 bases at J; junction bases unmatched: 3. CDR1 is SGHRS and CDR2 is YFSETQ in the germline V gene. The CDR3 contains 14 residues. In DNA, the CDR3 is TGCGCCAGCAGCCATGGGACAGGGGATTCACCCCTCCACTTT. Translating gives CASSHGTGDSPLHF.

The gene calls are TRBV20-1 and TRBJ2-1; a weak D match, TRBD2 (6 bases). This CDR3 is 17 amino acids long. Trimming shortened V by 3 bases and J by 8 bases, and 26 bases separated the two germline ends. In germline, CDR1 is DFQATT, CDR2 SNEGSKA (reference sequence). CDR3 DNA: TGCAGTGCTAGGTGGGCCGAAGGGAAGACTAGGCTCTATGAGCAGTTCTTC. Translated, it gives CSARWAEGKTRLYEQFF.

The chain carries TRBV5-6 and TRBJ1-2; TRBD1 aligns across 7 bases. The CDR3 has 16 amino acids. Germline V lookup: CDR1 SGHDT, CDR2 YYEEEE. V shed 1 base, J shed 4 bases, and the junction held 10 bases outside the gene matches. DNA for the CDR3: TGTGCCAGCAGCTTGTCTTCTACCGGGACAGCCTATGGCTACACCTTC. Translating gives CASSLSSTGTAYGYTF.

This clonotype has at least ten counts. The CDR3 here is CASSYGSGGKGNQPQHF. The CDR3 nucleotides read TGTGCCAGCAGTTATGGATCAGGAGGAAAGGGCAATCAGCCCCAGCATTTT. This rearrangement joins TRBV6-6 to TRBJ1-5, with D unresolved. The CDR3 totals 17 residues. Trimming pared 3 bases from V and 2 bases from J, leaving 17 bases between. Per the germline V gene, CDR1 is MNHNY and CDR2 is SVGAGI (reference sequence).

This clonotype appeared a single time. V and J are TRBV2 and TRBJ2-2; tentatively, D is TRBD2 (6 bases). The V and J ends lost 6 bases and 6 bases respectively, with 8 bases between them. This CDR3 comprises 12 residues. Germline V gene lookup returns CDR1 SNHLY and CDR2 FYNNEI. The CDR3 DNA reads TGTGCCAGCAGAAGGAGGGCCGGGGAGCTGTTTTTT. Amino acids: CASRRRAGELFF.

The V and J genes are TRBV28 and TRBJ1-6; a possible D gene is TRBD1 (6 bases). Germline V gives CDR1 MDHEN, CDR2 SYDVKM. The CDR3 totals 14 residues. Trimming took off 4 bases at V and 11 bases at J, with 15 bases between the two ends. CDR3 sequence reads: CASSSGTNIPPLHF. The CDR3 region has the DNA TGTGCCAGCAGTTCCGGGACAAATATTCCACCCCTCCACTTT.

This clonotype occurred a few times. The chain has TRBV28 and TRBJ2-1; D might be TRBD1 (6 bases). The CDR3 consists of 15 residues. The germline V gene encodes CDR1 MDHEN and CDR2 SYDVKM. The V end was cut by 5 bases, the J end by 7 bases, with 18 bases between. As DNA, the CDR3 is TGTGCCAGCAGTCGGGATGGGCAGGGGTGGAATGAGCAGTTCTTC. It yields the protein CASSRDGQGWNEQFF.

This clonotype occurred a few times. The chain couples TRBV2 to TRBJ1-5; tentatively, D is TRBD1 (6 bases). V shed 4 bases and J shed 1 base, with 11 bases lying between them. The CDR3 totals 15 residues. Germline CDR1 SNHLY, CDR2 FYNNEI. The CDR3, as DNA: TGTGCCAGCAGTGGAGCGGGGGGCAGCAATCAGCCCCAGCATTTT. It yields the protein CASSGAGGSNQPQHF. The full variable domain, completed using reference TRBV2 and TRBJ1-5, is EPEVTQTPSHQVTQMGQEVILRCVPISNHLYFYWYRQILGQKVEFLVSFYNNEISEKSEIFDDQFSVERPDGSNFTLKIRSTKLEDSAMYFCASSGAGGSNQPQHFGDGTRLSIL.

The chain carries TRBV14 and TRBJ1-1; the D is unclear. Germline V gene sequence: CDR1 SGHDN, CDR2 FVKESK. Trimming cost V 3 bases and J 0 bases, with 11 bases left between them. This CDR3 has 15 amino acids. The CDR3 bases are TGTGCCAGCAGCCAGGGGAGCACCTTGAACACTGAAGCTTTCTTT. Its protein is CASSQGSTLNTEAFF.

This clonotype came up a few times. The CDR3 here is CASSLDFPGPQHF. The CDR3 DNA follows: TGTGCCAGCAGTTTGGACTTTCCCGGGCCCCAGCATTTT. The genes are TRBV27 and TRBJ1-5, with D unclear. The CDR3 has 13 residues. Per germline, CDR1 MNHEY and CDR2 SMNVEV (reference sequence). Trimming cost V 3 bases and J 9 bases, with 12 bases left between them.

There are a few counts of this clonotype. The chain is built from TRBV15 and TRBJ1-4, with D possibly TRBD1 on 5 matching bases. V shed 8 bases and J shed 5 bases, with 15 bases lying between them. Germline V CDR1 and CDR2: LNHNV, YYDKDF (reference sequence). There are 14 residues in the CDR3. DNA for the CDR3: TGTGCCACCGCGGAGGGGAGAGCAAATGAAAAACTGTTTTTT. As protein: CATAEGRANEKLFF.

The J gene is TRBJ1-6, the V gene TRBV4-1, with D uncertain. V lost 0 bases and J lost 0, with 21 bases in between. CDR3 length equals 21 residues. In germline, CDR1 is MGHRA, CDR2 YSYEKL. CDR3 nucleotide sequence: TGCGCCAGCAGCCAAGATGGTTCCCCGGACGGCCGAAGCTCCTATAATTCACCCCTCCACTTT. The encoded protein is CASSQDGSPDGRSSYNSPLHF.